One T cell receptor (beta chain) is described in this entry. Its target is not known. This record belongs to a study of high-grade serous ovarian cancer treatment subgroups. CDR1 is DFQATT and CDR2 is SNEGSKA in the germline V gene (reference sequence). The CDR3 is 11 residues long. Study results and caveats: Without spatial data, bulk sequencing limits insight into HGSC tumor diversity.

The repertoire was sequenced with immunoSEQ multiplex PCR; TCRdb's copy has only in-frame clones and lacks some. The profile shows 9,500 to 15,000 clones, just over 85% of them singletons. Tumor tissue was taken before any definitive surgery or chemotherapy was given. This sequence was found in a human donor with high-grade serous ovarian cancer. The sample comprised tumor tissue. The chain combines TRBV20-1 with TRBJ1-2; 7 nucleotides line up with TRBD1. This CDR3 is CSATGDYGYTF. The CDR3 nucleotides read TGCAGCGCCACAGGGGACTATGGCTACACCTTC.